These 21 T cell receptor beta chains were sequenced from one sample in a study of spatial heterogeneity in lung cancer. TCRdb re-derived calls from the 5' RACE reads in MiXCR, one entry per CDR3 protein. The table shows 45,000 or so distinct CDR3 sequences, with approximately 10% occurring only once. Time point meaning: sample taken at primary tumor resection. Material for sequencing was whole RNA from tumor, nontumor lung or frozen PBMC, left unsorted. The specimen was PBMCs, collected at surgery. These receptors all stem from a female donor with early-stage non-small cell lung cancer.

In this sample, this clonotype turned up a few times. V is TRBV13 and J is TRBJ1-2; D remains unclear. The V end lost 4 bases, the J end lost 1 base, and 7 bases lay between the germline ends. In germline, CDR1 is PRHDT, CDR2 FYEKMQ (reference sequence). The CDR3 runs to 13 residues. CDR3 nucleotide sequence: TGTGCCAGCAGCTCGGACTATAACTATGGCTACACCTTC. Protein sequence: CASSSDYNYGYTF.

This chain connects TRBV20-1 to TRBJ2-1; D gene ambiguous. CDR1 is DFQATT and CDR2 is SNEGSKA in the germline V gene (reference sequence). CDR3 length equals 11 residues. The ends were cut back, 6 bases at V and 5 bases at J, with 8 bases in the middle. CDR3 residues: CSAGSNNEQFF. The CDR3 DNA sequence: TGCAGTGCCGGGTCCAACAATGAGCAGTTCTTC.

This rearrangement joins TRBV4-1 to TRBJ1-2; 7 positions agree with TRBD1. This CDR3 has 15 residues. Germline assignment: CDR1 MGHRA and CDR2 YSYEKL. Trimming took 4 bases from V and 5 from J; bases not matched to a gene: 10. The CDR3 sequence: CASSLRTGPEYGYTF. The CDR3 DNA sequence: TGCGCCAGCAGCCTAAGGACAGGACCAGAATATGGCTACACCTTC.

This clonotype was recorded a few times. The chain couples TRBV6-5 to TRBJ1-2; a weak D match, TRBD1 (5 bases). Germline CDR1 is MNHEY and CDR2 is SVGAGI. Trimming removed 2 bases from V and 5 bases from J, with 15 bases in between. The CDR3 is 15 amino acids. CDR3 coding DNA: TGTGCCAGCAGTTACCGCGGGCAGGGAGTTTATGGCTACACCTTC. It yields the protein CASSYRGQGVYGYTF.

At least ten counts were recorded for this clonotype. V gene TRBV2 combines with J gene TRBJ2-1; TRBD2 agrees at 10 bases. The CDR3 has 15 amino acids. The germline CDR1 and CDR2 sequences are SNHLY and FYNNEI. The V segment lost 6 bases and the J segment 1 base; nucleotides outside the gene matches: 3. The CDR3 protein is CASRGAGGSYNEQFF. CDR3 bases: TGTGCCAGCAGAGGAGCGGGGGGGTCCTACAATGAGCAGTTCTTC.

This clonotype was recorded a few times. The rearrangement joins TRBV7-8 to TRBJ2-2, with D tentatively TRBD2 (6 bases). Trimming removed 5 bases at V and 6 bases at J, with 16 bases between. This CDR3 spans 15 amino acids. Germline-derived CDR1 and CDR2 are SGHVS and FQNEAQ. The CDR3 is CASSLRDSGPGELFF. Written as DNA, the CDR3 is TGTGCCAGCAGCCTCCGGGACTCCGGGCCCGGGGAGCTGTTTTTT.

J is TRBJ1-5 and V is TRBV7-9; D may be TRBD1 (5 bases). Deletions cut 4 bases from V and 0 bases from J, with 10 bases between. The CDR3 loop spans 15 amino acids. The germline gives CDR1 SEHNR, CDR2 FQNEAQ (reference sequence). The CDR3 spells CASSSTDYSNQPQHF. CDR3 bases: TGTGCCAGCAGCTCGACAGACTATAGCAATCAGCCCCAGCATTTT.

As for this clonotype: A much larger clone differs from this one at a single base, so this may be a read error. The V gene is TRBV29-1, the J gene TRBJ2-1, with 8 bases aligning to TRBD2. The germline V gene encodes CDR1 SQVTM and CDR2 ANQGSEA. The CDR3 has 12 amino acids. The V gene end was trimmed by 3 bases and the J gene end by 16 bases; junction bases not matched to a gene: 11. The DNA for the CDR3 is TGCAGCGTTGACGAGACTAGCGTAGGGCACTTCTTC. Protein sequence: CSVDETSVGHFF.

This clonotype was detected ten times or more. J is TRBJ2-7 and V is TRBV7-2, with D possibly TRBD1 on 6 matching bases. The CDR3 contains 16 residues. The V and J ends lost 4 bases and 3 bases respectively, with 19 bases between them. Germline-derived CDR1 and CDR2 are SGHTA and FQGNSA. The CDR3 sequence is CASSSWGTQFNYEQYF. DNA of the CDR3: TGTGCCAGCAGCTCGTGGGGGACACAGTTTAACTACGAGCAGTACTTC.

This clonotype was detected many times. V and J are TRBV6-5 and TRBJ2-5; D is unresolved. The V and J ends lost 8 bases and 1 base respectively, with 14 bases between them. This CDR3 comprises 14 residues. From germline, CDR1 is MNHEY and CDR2 SVGAGI. CDR3 sequence: CASHHLGFQETQYF. CDR3 DNA sequence: TGTGCCAGCCACCACCTAGGCTTCCAAGAGACCCAGTACTTC.

The sample holds a few counts of this clonotype. V gene TRBV3-1 combines with J gene TRBJ2-5; TRBD1 matches 12 bases. This CDR3 is built from 16 residues. The junction had 7 bases not matched to a gene; V was cut back by 4 bases and J by 4 bases. Germline V gene sequence: CDR1 LGHDT, CDR2 YNNKEL (reference sequence). In nucleotides, the CDR3 is TGTGCCAGCAGCCCGCGGGACAGGGGGCCGCGAGAGACCCAGTACTTC. Residues: CASSPRDRGPRETQYF.

DNA of the CDR3: TGTGCCAGCAGTTACTCCGGACAGACCTCTGGGGCCAACGTCCTGACTTTC. Residues: CASSYSGQTSGANVLTF. V and J are TRBV6-6 and TRBJ2-6, with a possible D match to TRBD1 (6 bases). Looked up from germline, CDR1 is MNHNY and CDR2 is SVGAGI (reference sequence). V was cut by 0 bases and J by 0 bases, with 9 bases left in between. The CDR3 contains 17 residues.

The table lists this clonotype with a few counts. The J gene is TRBJ2-1, the V gene TRBV9, with D perhaps matching TRBD1 (5 bases). Germline lookup yields CDR1 SGDLS and CDR2 YYNGEE. The V gene lost 4 bases and the J gene lost 6 bases, with 17 bases spanning the gap. This CDR3 is 15 amino acids long. Here the CDR3 reads CASSPVWTRGNEQFF. The CDR3 DNA reads TGTGCCAGCAGCCCGGTGTGGACACGCGGCAATGAGCAGTTCTTC.

The chain joins TRBV12-3 or TRBV12-4 to TRBJ1-5; a possible D gene is TRBD1 (5 bases). The V end was cut by 9 bases, the J end by 5 bases, with 8 bases between. The CDR3 spans 11 residues. Here the CDR3 reads CASQGDQPQHF. As DNA, the CDR3 is TGTGCCAGTCAGGGCGATCAGCCCCAGCATTTT.

This chain joins TRBV19 and TRBJ2-5, with 11 nucleotides matching TRBD2. The CDR3 loop spans 16 amino acids. Germline lookup yields CDR1 LNHDA and CDR2 SQIVND (reference sequence). The V and J ends lost 8 bases and 3 bases, in that order; junction bases with no gene match: 11. DNA of the CDR3: TGTGCCAGTTCCGGGCTAGCGGGGGGCCTAAAAGAGACCCAGTACTTC. Translated, it gives CASSGLAGGLKETQYF. Variable domain in full (rest from reference TRBV19 and TRBJ2-5): DGGITQSPKYLFRKEGQNVTLSCEQNLNHDAMYWYRQDPGQGLRLIYYSQIVNDFQKGDIAEGYSVSREKKESFPLTVTSAQKNPTAFYLCASSGLAGGLKETQYFGPGTRLLVL.

This clonotype has at least ten counts. This chain uses TRBV4-3 with TRBJ2-6; TRBD1 or TRBD2 may be the D gene (5 bases each). This CDR3 region has 16 residues. Germline loops: CDR1 LGHNA, CDR2 YSLEER. The V gene lost 3 bases and the J gene lost 0 bases, with 9 bases spanning the gap. CDR3 in DNA: TGCGCCAGCAGCCAGGGGGAAATCTCTGGGGCCAACGTCCTGACTTTC. Residues: CASSQGEISGANVLTF.

Note on this clonotype: The junction differs from germline at one of its ends, possibly a read error. J is TRBJ1-2 and V is TRBV24-1, with 7 bases fitting TRBD1. CDR1 and CDR2 (germline): KGHDR, SFDVKD. The CDR3 spans 14 residues. CDR3 in DNA: TGTGCCACCAGTGATTCCTCAGGGGGAGATGGCGACACCTTC. Amino acid sequence: CATSDSSGGDGDTF.

This clonotype has a count of ten or more. The chain uses TRBV3-1 and TRBJ2-5, with no clear D. With 8 bases removed from V and 4 bases from J, the gap between germline ends came to 14 bases. This CDR3 is 13 amino acids long. The V gene's germline CDR1 is LGHDT and CDR2 YNNKEL (reference sequence). For the CDR3, the DNA is TGTGCCAGCGGGCACCTCCTCGCAGAGACCCAGTACTTC. Encoded protein: CASGHLLAETQYF.

The gene calls are TRBV7-2 and TRBJ1-1; unclear D gene. The CDR3 covers 15 residues. The germline V gene has CDR1 SGHTA and CDR2 FQGNSA. With 1 base removed from V and 2 bases from J, the gap between germline ends came to 11 bases. The CDR3 bases are TGTGCCAGCAGCTTAGAGTCGTCAGCTAACACTGAAGCTTTCTTT. Residues: CASSLESSANTEAFF.

V and J are TRBV7-6 and TRBJ1-5, with a tentative D call TRBD1 (5 bases). Germline V lookup: CDR1 SGHVS, CDR2 FNYEAQ. V was trimmed by 5 bases and J by 3 bases, leaving 11 bases between them. The CDR3 is 14 amino acids. The CDR3 loop reads CASSLGGPNQPQHF. In DNA, the CDR3 is TGTGCCAGCAGCCTCGGGGGTCCCAATCAGCCCCAGCATTTT.

This clonotype was detected ten times or more. The V call is TRBV28, the J call TRBJ1-2; no firm D call. The CDR3 contains 13 residues. Trimming removed 2 bases at V and 1 base at J, with 5 bases between. Germline assignment: CDR1 MDHEN and CDR2 SYDVKM. The CDR3 spells CASSLGRNYGYTF. The CDR3 coding sequence is TGTGCCAGCAGTTTAGGCCGTAACTATGGCTACACCTTC.